What follows describes a single TCR beta chain. The protocol was immunoSEQ multiplex PCR, while the TCRdb copy is restricted to in-frame clones and leaves out a portion. The sample has about 180,000 clones, around four fifths seen once; the top ten hold roughly 6.8%. This sample was included in a study of blood T cell repertoires in COVID-19. The ends were cut back, 6 bases at V and 6 bases at J, with 14 bases in the middle. Germline CDR1 and CDR2: LNHDA and SQIVND (reference sequence). CDR3 length equals 14 residues. The receptor's source is a man between 70 and 80 years old with active or convalescent COVID-19. The source material was peripheral blood. This chain joins TRBV19 and TRBJ2-2; D may be TRBD1 (5 bases). As DNA, the CDR3 is TGTGCCAGTAGGCAAATGACAGATTCCGGGGAGCTGTTTTTT. It yields the protein CASRQMTDSGELFF.